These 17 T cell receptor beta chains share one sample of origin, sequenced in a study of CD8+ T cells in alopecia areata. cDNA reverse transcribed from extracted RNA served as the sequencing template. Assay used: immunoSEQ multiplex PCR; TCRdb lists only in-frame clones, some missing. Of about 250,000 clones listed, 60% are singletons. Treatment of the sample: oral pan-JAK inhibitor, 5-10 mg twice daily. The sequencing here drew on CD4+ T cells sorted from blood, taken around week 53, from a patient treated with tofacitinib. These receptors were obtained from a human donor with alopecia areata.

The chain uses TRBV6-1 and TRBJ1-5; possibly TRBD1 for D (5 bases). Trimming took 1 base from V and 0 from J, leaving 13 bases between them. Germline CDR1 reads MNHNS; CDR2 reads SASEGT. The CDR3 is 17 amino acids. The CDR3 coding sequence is TGTGCCAGCAGTGAAGGCTATGGGGGGAATAGCAATCAGCCCCAGCATTTT. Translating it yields CASSEGYGGNSNQPQHF.

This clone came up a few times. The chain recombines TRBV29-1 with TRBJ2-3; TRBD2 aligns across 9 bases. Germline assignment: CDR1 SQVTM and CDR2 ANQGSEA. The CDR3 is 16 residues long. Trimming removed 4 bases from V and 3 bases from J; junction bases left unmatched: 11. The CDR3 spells CSVGPSGGGATDTQYF. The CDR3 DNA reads TGCAGCGTTGGGCCCTCGGGCGGGGGGGCGACAGATACGCAGTATTTT.

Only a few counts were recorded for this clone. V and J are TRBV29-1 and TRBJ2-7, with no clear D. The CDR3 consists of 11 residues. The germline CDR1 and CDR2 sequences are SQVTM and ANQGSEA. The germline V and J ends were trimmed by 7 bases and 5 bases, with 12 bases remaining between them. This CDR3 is CSGRAVDEQYF. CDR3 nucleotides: TGCAGCGGACGGGCCGTCGACGAGCAGTACTTC.

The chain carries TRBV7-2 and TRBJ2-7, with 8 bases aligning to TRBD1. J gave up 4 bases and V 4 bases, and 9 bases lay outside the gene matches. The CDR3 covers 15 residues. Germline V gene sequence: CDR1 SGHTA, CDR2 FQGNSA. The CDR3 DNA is TGTGCCAGCAGCTCGACCGGGACAGGATTATACGAGCAGTACTTC. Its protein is CASSSTGTGLYEQYF. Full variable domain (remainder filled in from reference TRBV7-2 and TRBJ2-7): GAGVSQSPSNKVTEKGKDVELRCDPISGHTALYWYRQSLGQGLEFLIYFQGNSAPDKSGLPSDRFSAERTGGSVSTLTIQRTQQEDSAVYLCASSSTGTGLYEQYFGPGTRLTVT.

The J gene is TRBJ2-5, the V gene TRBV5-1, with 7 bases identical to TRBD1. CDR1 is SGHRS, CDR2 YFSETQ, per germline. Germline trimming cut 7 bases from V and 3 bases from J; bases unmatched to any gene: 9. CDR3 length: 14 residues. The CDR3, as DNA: TGCGCCAGCTCCTTCCGGGACAGCAAAGAGACCCAGTACTTC. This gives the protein CASSFRDSKETQYF.

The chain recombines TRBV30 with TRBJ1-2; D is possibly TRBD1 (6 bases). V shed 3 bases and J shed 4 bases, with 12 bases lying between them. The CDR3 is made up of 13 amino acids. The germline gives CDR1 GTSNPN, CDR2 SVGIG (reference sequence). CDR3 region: CAWSQQGSYGYTF. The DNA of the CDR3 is TGTGCCTGGAGCCAGCAGGGGAGCTATGGCTACACCTTC.

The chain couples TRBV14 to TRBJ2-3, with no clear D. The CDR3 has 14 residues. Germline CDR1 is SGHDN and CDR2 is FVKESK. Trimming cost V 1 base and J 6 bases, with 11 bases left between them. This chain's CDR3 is CASSQVPNGDTQYF. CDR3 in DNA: TGTGCCAGCAGCCAAGTCCCTAATGGGGATACGCAGTATTTT. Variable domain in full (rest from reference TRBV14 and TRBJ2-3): EAGVTQFPSHSVIEKGQTVTLRCDPISGHDNLYWYRRVMGKEIKFLLHFVKESKQDESGMPNNRFLAERTGGTYSTLKVQPAELEDSGVYFCASSQVPNGDTQYFGPGTRLTVL.

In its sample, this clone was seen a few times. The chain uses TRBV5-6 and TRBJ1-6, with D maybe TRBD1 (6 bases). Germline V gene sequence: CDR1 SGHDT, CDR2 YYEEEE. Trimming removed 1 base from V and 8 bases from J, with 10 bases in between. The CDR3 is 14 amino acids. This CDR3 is CASSLSPGDSPLHF. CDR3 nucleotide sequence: TGTGCCAGCAGCTTGAGTCCAGGGGATTCACCCCTCCACTTT. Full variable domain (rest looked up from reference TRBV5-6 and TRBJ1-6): DAGVTQSPTHLIKTRGQQVTLRCSPKSGHDTVSWYQQALGQGPQFIFQYYEEEERQRGNFPDRFSGHQFPNYSSELNVNALLLGDSALYLCASSLSPGDSPLHFGNGTRLTVT.

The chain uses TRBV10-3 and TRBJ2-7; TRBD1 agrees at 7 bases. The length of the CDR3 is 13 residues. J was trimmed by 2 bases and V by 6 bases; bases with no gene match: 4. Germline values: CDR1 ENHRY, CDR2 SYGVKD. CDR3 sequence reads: CAISRDSTYEQYF. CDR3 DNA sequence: TGTGCCATCAGCCGGGACAGCACCTACGAGCAGTACTTC.

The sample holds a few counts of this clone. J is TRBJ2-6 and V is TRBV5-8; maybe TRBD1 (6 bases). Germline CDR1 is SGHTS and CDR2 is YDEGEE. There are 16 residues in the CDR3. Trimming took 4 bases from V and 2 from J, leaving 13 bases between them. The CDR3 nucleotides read TGTGCCAGCAGCCCTCGACAGGTCACTGGGGCCAACGTCCTGACTTTC. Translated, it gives CASSPRQVTGANVLTF.

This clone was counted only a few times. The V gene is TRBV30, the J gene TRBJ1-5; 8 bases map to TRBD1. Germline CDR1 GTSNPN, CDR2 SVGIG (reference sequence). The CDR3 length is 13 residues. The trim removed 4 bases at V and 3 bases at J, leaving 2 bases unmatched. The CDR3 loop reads CAWNRGINQPQHF. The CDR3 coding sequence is TGTGCCTGGAACAGGGGGATCAATCAGCCCCAGCATTTT.

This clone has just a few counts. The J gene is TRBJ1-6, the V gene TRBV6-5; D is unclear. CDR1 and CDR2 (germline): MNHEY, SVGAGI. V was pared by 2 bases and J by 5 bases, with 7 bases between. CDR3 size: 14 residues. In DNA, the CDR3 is TGTGCCAGCAGTTACGCGAAAGATAATTCACCCCTCCACTTT. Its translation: CASSYAKDNSPLHF.

For the CDR3, the DNA is TGTGCCTGGAGTAAAGGGATCTTAGAGACCCAGTACTTC. Encoded protein: CAWSKGILETQYF. The chain uses TRBV30 and TRBJ2-5; D is undetermined. Trimming left V 2 bases short and J 4 bases short, with 11 bases between. The length of the CDR3 is 13 residues. Germline lookup yields CDR1 GTSNPN and CDR2 SVGIG (reference sequence). Variable domain in full (rest from reference TRBV30 and TRBJ2-5): SQTIHQWPATLVQPVGSPLSLECTVEGTSNPNLYWYRQAAGRGLQLLFYSVGIGQISSEVPQNLSASRPQDRQFILSSKKLLLSDSGFYLCAWSKGILETQYFGPGTRLLVL.

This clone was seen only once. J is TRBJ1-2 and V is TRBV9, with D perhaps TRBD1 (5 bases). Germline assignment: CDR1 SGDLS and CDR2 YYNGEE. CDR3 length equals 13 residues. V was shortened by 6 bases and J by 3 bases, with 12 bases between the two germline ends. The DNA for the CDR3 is TGTGCCAGCACCACCGGGACGGACTATGGCTACACCTTC. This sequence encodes CASTTGTDYGYTF.

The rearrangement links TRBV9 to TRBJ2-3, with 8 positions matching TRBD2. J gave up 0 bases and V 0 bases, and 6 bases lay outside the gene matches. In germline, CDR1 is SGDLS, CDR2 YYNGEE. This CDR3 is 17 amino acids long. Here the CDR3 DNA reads TGTGCCAGCAGCGTAGCACCTCCGGGGGGGAGCACAGATACGCAGTATTTT. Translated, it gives CASSVAPPGGSTDTQYF. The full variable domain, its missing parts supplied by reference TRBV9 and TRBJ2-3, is DSGVTQTPKHLITATGQRVTLRCSPRSGDLSVYWYQQSLDQGLQFLIQYYNGEERAKGNILERFSAQQFPDLHSELNLSSLELGDSALYFCASSVAPPGGSTDTQYFGPGTRLTVL.

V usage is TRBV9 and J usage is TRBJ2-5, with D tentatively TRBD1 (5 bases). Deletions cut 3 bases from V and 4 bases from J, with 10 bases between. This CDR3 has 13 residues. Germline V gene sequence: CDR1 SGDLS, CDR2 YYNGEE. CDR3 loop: CASSGDRGETQYF. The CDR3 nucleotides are TGTGCCAGCAGCGGAGATAGGGGAGAGACCCAGTACTTC.

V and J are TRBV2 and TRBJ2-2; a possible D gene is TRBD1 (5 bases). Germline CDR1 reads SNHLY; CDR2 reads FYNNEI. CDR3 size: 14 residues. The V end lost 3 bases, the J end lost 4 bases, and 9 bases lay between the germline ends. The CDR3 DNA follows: TGTGCCAGCAGTGAGCAGGGTCCCACCGGGGAGCTGTTTTTT. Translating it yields CASSEQGPTGELFF.